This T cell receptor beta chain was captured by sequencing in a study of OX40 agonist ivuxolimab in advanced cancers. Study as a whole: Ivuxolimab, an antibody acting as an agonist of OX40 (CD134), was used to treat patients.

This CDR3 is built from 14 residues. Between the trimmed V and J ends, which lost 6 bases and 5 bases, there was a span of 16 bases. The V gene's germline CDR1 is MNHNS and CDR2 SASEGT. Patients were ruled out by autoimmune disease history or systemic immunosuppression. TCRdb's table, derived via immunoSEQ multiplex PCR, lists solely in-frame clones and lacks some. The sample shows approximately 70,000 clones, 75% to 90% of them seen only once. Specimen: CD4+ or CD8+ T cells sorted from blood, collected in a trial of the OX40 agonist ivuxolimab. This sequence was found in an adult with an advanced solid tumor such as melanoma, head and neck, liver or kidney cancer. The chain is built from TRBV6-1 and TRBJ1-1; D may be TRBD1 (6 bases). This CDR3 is CASRKTGPRTEAFF. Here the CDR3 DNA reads TGTGCCAGCAGGAAAACAGGGCCGCGGACTGAAGCTTTCTTT.